This T cell receptor beta chain was retrieved from a study of T cell responses to AZD1222 COVID-19 vaccine. Whole-study findings and limits: At baseline, seropositivity was found in only a handful of AZD1222 recipients. Repertoires in all cases were sampled only once the peak T cell response had passed. Clonal diversity may have been underestimated, and the donors were mostly white British, with more females than males.

Here immunoSEQ multiplex PCR was the method, and the copy in TCRdb shows in-frame clones only, minus some. The top ten clones hold roughly 7.7% of a sample with 150,000 to 200,000 clones, about 86% of them seen once. The CDR3 has 15 amino acids. The germline V gene has CDR1 SNHLY and CDR2 FYNNEI. Trimming took 4 bases from V and 4 from J, leaving 16 bases between them. In regard to this clone: The antigen remains undetermined.

The sample in question was peripheral blood, obtained on day 0 of AZD1222 vaccination. The chain has TRBV2 and TRBJ1-1, with a possible D match to TRBD1 (6 bases). This receptor was taken from an adult in good health. The DNA of the CDR3 is TGTGCCAGCAGTGCTGTTCTAAGGGGGGGCACTGAAGCTTTCTTT. Its translation is CASSAVLRGGTEAFF.